The clone carrying this T cell receptor (beta chain) has a single count. Its antigen remains unidentified. This sample was included in a study of radiotherapy plus CTLA-4 blockade in lung cancer. Study context: In roughly 19% of patients, objective responses were seen; around 34% had disease control.

Generated by immunoSEQ multiplex PCR, the TCRdb table keeps only in-frame clones and is missing some. The sample has 56,000 or so clones; around four fifths are singletons. Study conclusions and caveats: The study found tumor-derived TCR clones expanded in blood after radiotherapy plus ipilimumab.

The CDR3 consists of 13 residues. CDR1 is SGHVS, CDR2 FNYEAQ, per germline. The specimen was peripheral blood, collected from a patient treated with radiotherapy plus ipilimumab. This receptor was obtained from a human donor with non-small cell lung cancer who had a partial response to radiotherapy plus ipilimumab. The rearrangement uses TRBV7-6 and TRBJ2-5, with no clear D. The DNA matches TRBJ2-7 better at its end, which makes the J call doubtful. In DNA form, the CDR3 reads TGTGCCAGCAGCTTATACCAAGCCTACGAGCAGTACTTC. Translated: CASSLYQAYEQYF.